This T cell receptor beta chain was captured in a study of blood T cell repertoires in COVID-19. For the study at large: There were acute and convalescent COVID-19 samples, and they came from the United States, Italy and Spain.

Germline values: CDR1 SGHDN, CDR2 FVKESK. This CDR3 is built from 12 residues. V lost 0 bases, J lost 5 bases, and 4 bases lay in between. Data came from immunoSEQ multiplex PCR; TCRdb stores just in-frame clones and leaves some out. The profile shows about 390,000 clones, about 83% of them singletons. The study drew participants aged about 18 to 89 years from 20 to 30 US areas. Researchers sorted participants into cohorts using their self-reported clinical history. Recovered status in Cohort 3 required two negative PCRs, clearance, or symptom resolution. The V and J genes are TRBV14 and TRBJ1-2, with D unclear. Specimen: PBMCs or T cells enriched from blood (not recorded which). This TCR was recovered from a woman aged 50 to 60 who had recovered from COVID-19. CDR3 coding DNA: TGTGCCAGCAGCCAAGAGAGATATGGCTACACCTTC. Translated: CASSQERYGYTF.